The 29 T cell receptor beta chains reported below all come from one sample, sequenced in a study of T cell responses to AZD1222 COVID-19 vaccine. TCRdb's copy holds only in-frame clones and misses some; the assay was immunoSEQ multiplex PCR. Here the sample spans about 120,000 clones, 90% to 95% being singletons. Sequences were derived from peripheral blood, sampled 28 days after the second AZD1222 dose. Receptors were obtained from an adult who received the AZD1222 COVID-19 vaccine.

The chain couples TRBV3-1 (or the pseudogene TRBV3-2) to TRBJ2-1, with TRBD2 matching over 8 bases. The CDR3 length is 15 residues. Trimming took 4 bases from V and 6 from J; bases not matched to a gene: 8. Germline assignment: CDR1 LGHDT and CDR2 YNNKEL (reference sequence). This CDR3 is CASSLRTSSFNEQFF. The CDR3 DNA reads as TGTGCCAGCAGCCTACGGACTAGCAGCTTCAATGAGCAGTTCTTC.

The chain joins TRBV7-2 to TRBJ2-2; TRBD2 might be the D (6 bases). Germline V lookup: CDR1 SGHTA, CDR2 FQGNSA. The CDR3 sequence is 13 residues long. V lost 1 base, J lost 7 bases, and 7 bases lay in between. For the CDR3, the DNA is TGTGCCAGCAGCTTAGGACTAGTCGGGGAGCTGTTTTTT. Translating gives CASSLGLVGELFF.

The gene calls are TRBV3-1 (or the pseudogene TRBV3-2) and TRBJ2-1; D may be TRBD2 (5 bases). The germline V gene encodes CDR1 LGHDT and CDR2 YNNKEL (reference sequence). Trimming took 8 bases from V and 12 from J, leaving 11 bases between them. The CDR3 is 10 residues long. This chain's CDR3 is CASDTRGQFF. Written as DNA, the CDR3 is TGTGCCAGCGATACCCGGGGGCAGTTCTTC.

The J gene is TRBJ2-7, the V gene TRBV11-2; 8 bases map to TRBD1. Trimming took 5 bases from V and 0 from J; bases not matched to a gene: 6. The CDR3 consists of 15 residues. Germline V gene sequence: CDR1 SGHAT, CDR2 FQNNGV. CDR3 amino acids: CASSPLGQDSYEQYF. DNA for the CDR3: TGTGCCAGCAGCCCCCTGGGACAGGACTCCTACGAGCAGTACTTC.

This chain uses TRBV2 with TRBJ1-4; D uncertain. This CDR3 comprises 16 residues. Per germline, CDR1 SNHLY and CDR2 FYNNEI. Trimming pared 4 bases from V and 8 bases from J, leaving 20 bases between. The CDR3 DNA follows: TGTGCCAGCAGTGCTTGGGGAATCGGAGAAGGCGAAAAACTGTTTTTT. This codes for CASSAWGIGEGEKLFF.

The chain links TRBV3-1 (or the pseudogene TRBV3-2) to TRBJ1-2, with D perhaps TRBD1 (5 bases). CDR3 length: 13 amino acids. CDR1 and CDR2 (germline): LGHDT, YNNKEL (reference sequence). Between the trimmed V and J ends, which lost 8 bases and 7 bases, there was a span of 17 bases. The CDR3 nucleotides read TGTGCCAGCGGACGGGATGGAGGGGCTGGCTACACCTTC. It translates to CASGRDGGAGYTF.

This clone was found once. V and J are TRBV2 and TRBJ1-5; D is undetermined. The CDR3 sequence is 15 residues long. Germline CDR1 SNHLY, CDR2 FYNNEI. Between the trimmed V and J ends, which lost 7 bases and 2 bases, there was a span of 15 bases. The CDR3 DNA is TGTGCCAGCACGTACTCCTGGGCGGGCAATCAGCCCCAGCATTTT. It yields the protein CASTYSWAGNQPQHF.

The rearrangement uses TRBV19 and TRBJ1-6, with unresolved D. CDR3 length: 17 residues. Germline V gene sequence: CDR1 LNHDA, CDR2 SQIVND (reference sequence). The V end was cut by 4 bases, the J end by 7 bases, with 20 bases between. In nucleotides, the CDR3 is TGTGCCAGTAGTAGGACCAAAGAGCCGCTGGGGAATTCACCCCTCCACTTT. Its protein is CASSRTKEPLGNSPLHF.

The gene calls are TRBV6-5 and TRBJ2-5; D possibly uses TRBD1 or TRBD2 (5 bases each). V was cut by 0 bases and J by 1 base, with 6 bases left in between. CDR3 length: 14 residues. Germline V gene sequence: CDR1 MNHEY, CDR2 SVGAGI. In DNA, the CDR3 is TGTGCCAGCAGTTACTCGGGACGCCAAGAGACCCAGTACTTC. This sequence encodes CASSYSGRQETQYF.

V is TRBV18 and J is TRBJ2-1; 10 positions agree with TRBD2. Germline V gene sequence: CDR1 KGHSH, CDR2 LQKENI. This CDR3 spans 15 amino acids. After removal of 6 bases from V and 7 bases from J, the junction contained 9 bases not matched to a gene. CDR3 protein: CASSPLAGVVNEQFF. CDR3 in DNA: TGTGCCAGCTCGCCCCTAGCGGGAGTTGTGAATGAGCAGTTCTTC. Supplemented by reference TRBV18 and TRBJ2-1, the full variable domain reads NAGVMQNPRHLVRRRGQEARLRCSPMKGHSHVYWYRQLPEEGLKFMVYLQKENIIDESGMPKERFSAEFPKEGPSILRIQQVVRGDSAAYFCASSPLAGVVNEQFFGPGTRLTVL.

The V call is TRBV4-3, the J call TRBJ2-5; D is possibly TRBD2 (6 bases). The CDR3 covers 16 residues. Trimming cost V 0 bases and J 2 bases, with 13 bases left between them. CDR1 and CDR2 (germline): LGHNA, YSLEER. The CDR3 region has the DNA TGCGCCAGCAGCCAAGATATCCCGGGAGTTCAAGAGACCCAGTACTTC. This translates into CASSQDIPGVQETQYF.

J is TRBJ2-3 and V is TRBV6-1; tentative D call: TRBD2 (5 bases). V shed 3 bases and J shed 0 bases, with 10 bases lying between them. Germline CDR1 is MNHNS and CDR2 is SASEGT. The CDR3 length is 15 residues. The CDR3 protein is CASSDLRRSTDTQYF. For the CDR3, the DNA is TGTGCCAGCAGTGACCTCCGGAGGAGCACAGATACGCAGTATTTT.

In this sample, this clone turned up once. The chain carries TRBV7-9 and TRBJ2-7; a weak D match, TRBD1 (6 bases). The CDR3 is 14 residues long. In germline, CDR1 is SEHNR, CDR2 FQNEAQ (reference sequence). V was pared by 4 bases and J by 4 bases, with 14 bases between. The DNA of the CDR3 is TGTGCCAGCAGCTCTCCTTTAGGGGGTTACGAGCAGTACTTC. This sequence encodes CASSSPLGGYEQYF.

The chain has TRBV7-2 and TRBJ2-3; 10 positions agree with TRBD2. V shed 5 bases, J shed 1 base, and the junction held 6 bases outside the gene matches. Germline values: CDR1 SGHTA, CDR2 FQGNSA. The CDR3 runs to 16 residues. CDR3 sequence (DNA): TGTGCCAGCAGCCCCCTAGCGGGAGAGCGCACAGATACGCAGTATTTT. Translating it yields CASSPLAGERTDTQYF.

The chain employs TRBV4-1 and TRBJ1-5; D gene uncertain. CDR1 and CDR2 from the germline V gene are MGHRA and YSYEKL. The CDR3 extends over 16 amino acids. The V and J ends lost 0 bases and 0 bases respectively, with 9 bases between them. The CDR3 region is CASSQDYGDSNQPQHF. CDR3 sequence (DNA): TGCGCCAGCAGCCAAGATTACGGAGATAGCAATCAGCCCCAGCATTTT.

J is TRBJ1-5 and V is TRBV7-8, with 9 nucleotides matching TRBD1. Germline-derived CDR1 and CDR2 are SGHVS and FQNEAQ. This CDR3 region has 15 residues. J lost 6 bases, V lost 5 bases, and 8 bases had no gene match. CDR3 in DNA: TGTGCCAGCAGCGAACAGGGGGCGAGGGGTCAGCCCCAGCATTTT. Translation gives CASSEQGARGQPQHF.

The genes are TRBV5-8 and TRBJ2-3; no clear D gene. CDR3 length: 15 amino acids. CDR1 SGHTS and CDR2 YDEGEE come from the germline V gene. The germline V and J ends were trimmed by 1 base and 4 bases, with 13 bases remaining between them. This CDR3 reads CASSLTWYNPDTQYF. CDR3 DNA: TGTGCCAGCAGCTTGACATGGTATAACCCAGATACGCAGTATTTT.

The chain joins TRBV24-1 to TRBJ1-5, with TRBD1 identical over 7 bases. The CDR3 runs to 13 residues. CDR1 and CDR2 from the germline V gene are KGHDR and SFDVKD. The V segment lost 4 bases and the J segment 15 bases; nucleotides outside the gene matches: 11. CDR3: CATSEFDREVRHF. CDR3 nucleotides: TGTGCCACCAGTGAGTTCGACAGGGAAGTTCGGCATTTT.

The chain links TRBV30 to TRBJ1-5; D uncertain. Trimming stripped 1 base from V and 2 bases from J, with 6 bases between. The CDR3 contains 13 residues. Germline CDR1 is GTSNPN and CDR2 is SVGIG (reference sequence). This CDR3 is CAWSGGGNQPQHF. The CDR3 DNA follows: TGTGCCTGGAGTGGGGGTGGCAATCAGCCCCAGCATTTT. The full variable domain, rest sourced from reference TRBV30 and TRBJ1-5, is SQTIHQWPATLVQPVGSPLSLECTVEGTSNPNLYWYRQAAGRGLQLLFYSVGIGQISSEVPQNLSASRPQDRQFILSSKKLLLSDSGFYLCAWSGGGNQPQHFGDGTRLSIL.

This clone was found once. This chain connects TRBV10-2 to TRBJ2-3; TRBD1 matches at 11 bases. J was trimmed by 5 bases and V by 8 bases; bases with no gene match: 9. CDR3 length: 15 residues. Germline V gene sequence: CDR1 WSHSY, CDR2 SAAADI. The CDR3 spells CASARTGGSVDTQYF. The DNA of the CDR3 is TGCGCCAGCGCCAGGACAGGGGGCTCAGTAGATACGCAGTATTTT.

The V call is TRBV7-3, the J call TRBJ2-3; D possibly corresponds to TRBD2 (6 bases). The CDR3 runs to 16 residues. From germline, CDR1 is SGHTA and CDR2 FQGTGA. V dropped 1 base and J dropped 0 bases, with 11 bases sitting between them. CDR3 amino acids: CASSLRGSGSTDTQYF. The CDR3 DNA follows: TGTGCCAGCAGCTTAAGGGGGAGCGGGAGCACAGATACGCAGTATTTT.

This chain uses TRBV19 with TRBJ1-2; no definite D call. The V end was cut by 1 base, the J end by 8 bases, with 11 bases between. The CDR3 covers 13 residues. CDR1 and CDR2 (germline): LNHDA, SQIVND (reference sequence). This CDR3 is CASSIGQTRGYTF. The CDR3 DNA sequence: TGTGCCAGTAGTATAGGGCAGACGCGCGGCTACACCTTC.

CDR3 nucleotides: TGTGCCAGCAGCTCAGCTGGGATGGGAAATACGCAGTATTTT. It codes for CASSSAGMGNTQYF. The genes are TRBV5-4 and TRBJ2-3; no reliable D call. This CDR3 spans 14 amino acids. Trimming shortened V by 3 bases and J by 7 bases, and 15 bases separated the two germline ends. Germline values: CDR1 SGHNT, CDR2 YYREEE (reference sequence).

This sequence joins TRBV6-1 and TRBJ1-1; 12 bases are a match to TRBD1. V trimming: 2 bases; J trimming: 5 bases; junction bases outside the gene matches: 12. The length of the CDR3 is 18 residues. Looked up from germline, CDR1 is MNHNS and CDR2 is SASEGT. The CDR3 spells CASSESTGQGAGYTEAFF. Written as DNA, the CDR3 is TGTGCCAGCAGTGAAAGTACGGGACAGGGGGCTGGGTATACTGAAGCTTTCTTT.

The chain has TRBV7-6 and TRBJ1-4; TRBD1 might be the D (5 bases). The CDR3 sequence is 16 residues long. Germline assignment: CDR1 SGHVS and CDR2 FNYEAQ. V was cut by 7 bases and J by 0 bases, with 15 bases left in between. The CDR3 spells CASTRLGTPTNEKLFF. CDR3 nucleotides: TGTGCCAGCACCCGTCTTGGGACTCCAACTAATGAAAAACTGTTTTTT.

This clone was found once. The CDR3 coding sequence is TGTGCCAGTTGCCTGCACCCAGGAGGGGCGAAAAAAAACATTCAGTACTTC. It specifies CASCLHPGGAKKNIQYF. The V and J genes are TRBV19 and TRBJ2-4, with D perhaps TRBD2 (6 bases). This CDR3 has 17 amino acids. V dropped 8 bases and J dropped 4 bases, with 24 bases sitting between them. The germline V gene has CDR1 LNHDA and CDR2 SQIVND (reference sequence). Complete variable domain (other parts from reference TRBV19 and TRBJ2-4): DGGITQSPKYLFRKEGQNVTLSCEQNLNHDAMYWYRQDPGQGLRLIYYSQIVNDFQKGDIAEGYSVSREKKESFPLTVTSAQKNPTAFYLCASCLHPGGAKKNIQYFGAGTRLSVL.

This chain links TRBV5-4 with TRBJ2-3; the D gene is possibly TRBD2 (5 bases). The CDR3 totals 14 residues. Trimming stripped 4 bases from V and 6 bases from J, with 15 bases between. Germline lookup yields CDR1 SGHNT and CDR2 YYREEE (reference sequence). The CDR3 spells CASSAGLPGDTQYF. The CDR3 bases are TGTGCCAGCAGCGCCGGACTGCCCGGGGATACGCAGTATTTT.

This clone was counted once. CDR3 residues: CSVGDRMATEAFF. CDR3 DNA: TGCAGCGTTGGGGACAGGATGGCCACTGAAGCTTTCTTT. This chain links TRBV29-1 with TRBJ1-1; 8 positions agree with TRBD1. This CDR3 contains 13 residues. V was pared by 4 bases and J by 4 bases, with 5 bases of the junction left unmatched. Germline CDR1 reads SQVTM; CDR2 reads ANQGSEA.

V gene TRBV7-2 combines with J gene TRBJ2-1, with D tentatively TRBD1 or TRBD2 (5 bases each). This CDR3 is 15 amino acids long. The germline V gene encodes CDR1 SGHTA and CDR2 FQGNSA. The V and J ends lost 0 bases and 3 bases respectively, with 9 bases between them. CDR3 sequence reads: CASSLAGDRYNEQFF. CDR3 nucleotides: TGTGCCAGCAGCTTAGCAGGGGACCGCTACAATGAGCAGTTCTTC.